The 11 T cell receptor beta chains listed next were all sequenced from one sample in a study of technical replicates of blood from several donors. Data came from immunoSEQ multiplex PCR; TCRdb stores just in-frame clones and leaves some out. The table shows more than 90,000 clones, with roughly 95% occurring only once. Sequencing was performed on T cells isolated from PBMCs. Source of these receptors: a human donor in good health.

This clone occurred once. The chain carries TRBV29-1 and TRBJ2-7, with TRBD2 identical over 9 bases. Germline CDR1 and CDR2: SQVTM and ANQGSEA. The CDR3 runs 14 residues. V gave up 3 bases and J gave up 7 bases; unmatched junction bases: 10. In DNA, the CDR3 is TGCAGCGTTGAGGGAAGGCTAGCGGGGAAAGAGCAGTACTTC. It translates to CSVEGRLAGKEQYF.

The table lists this clone with a few counts. The rearrangement joins TRBV2 to TRBJ1-2; D is ambiguous. This CDR3 has 13 amino acids. The V end was cut by 3 bases, the J end by 0 bases, with 5 bases between. Germline values: CDR1 SNHLY, CDR2 FYNNEI. The CDR3 DNA sequence: TGTGCCAGCAGTGATACAGCTAACTATGGCTACACCTTC. Translated: CASSDTANYGYTF. The full variable domain, in which reference TRBV2 and TRBJ1-2 provide the parts outside the CDR3, is EPEVTQTPSHQVTQMGQEVILRCVPISNHLYFYWYRQILGQKVEFLVSFYNNEISEKSEIFDDQFSVERPDGSNFTLKIRSTKLEDSAMYFCASSDTANYGYTFGSGTRLTVV.

The chain employs TRBV7-8 and TRBJ2-7; TRBD2 is a possible D gene (6 bases). Trimming removed 4 bases at V and 3 bases at J, with 16 bases between. The V gene's germline CDR1 is SGHVS and CDR2 FQNEAQ. This CDR3 spans 15 amino acids. The CDR3 coding sequence is TGTGCCAGCAGCTCCGAGCGGGCCTTAAACTACGAGCAGTACTTC. Protein: CASSSERALNYEQYF.

The chain employs TRBV6-5 and TRBJ2-2; TRBD1 agrees at 11 bases. V gave up 7 bases and J gave up 7 bases; unmatched junction bases: 8. CDR3 length: 15 residues. The V gene's germline CDR1 is MNHEY and CDR2 SVGAGI. The CDR3 here is CASTMDRGLNGELFF. For the CDR3, the DNA is TGTGCCAGCACCATGGACAGGGGGCTTAACGGGGAGCTGTTTTTT.

The CDR3 sequence: CASSSLAGGPWEQFF. DNA of the CDR3: TGTGCCAGTAGTTCACTAGCGGGGGGGCCATGGGAGCAGTTCTTC. V usage is TRBV19 and J usage is TRBJ2-1; 13 bases map to TRBD2. After removal of 5 bases from V and 10 bases from J, the junction contained 8 bases not matched to a gene. This CDR3 spans 15 amino acids. CDR1 is LNHDA, CDR2 SQIVND, per germline (reference sequence).

The chain is built from TRBV6-5 and TRBJ1-1; D is undetermined. Germline V gene data show CDR1 as MNHEY and CDR2 as SVGAGI. The CDR3 is made up of 13 amino acids. V lost 1 base and J lost 0, with 3 bases in between. CDR3 protein: CASSYLLNTEAFF. The CDR3 region has the DNA TGTGCCAGCAGTTACTTATTGAACACTGAAGCTTTCTTT.

This clone appeared a single time. The gene calls are TRBV27 and TRBJ2-2, with 8 bases lining up with TRBD1. This CDR3 contains 15 residues. The germline gives CDR1 MNHEY, CDR2 SMNVEV (reference sequence). V lost 6 bases, J lost 3 bases, and 6 bases stayed unmatched. CDR3 protein: CASSLDRGYTGELFF. The CDR3 DNA follows: TGTGCCAGCAGCTTAGACAGGGGTTACACCGGGGAGCTGTTTTTT.

The chain links TRBV5-1 to TRBJ1-1; 8 bases line up with TRBD1. CDR1 and CDR2 (germline): SGHRS, YFSETQ. CDR3 size: 14 residues. The junction had 2 bases not matched to a gene; V was cut back by 3 bases and J by 1 base. CDR3 bases: TGCGCCAGCAGCTCCGGGACAGGGAACACTGAAGCTTTCTTT. This sequence encodes CASSSGTGNTEAFF.

V and J are TRBV28 and TRBJ1-1; TRBD1 matches 8 bases. Per germline, CDR1 MDHEN and CDR2 SYDVKM. The CDR3 runs to 16 residues. The V gene end was trimmed by 7 bases and the J gene end by 3 bases; junction bases not matched to a gene: 13. The CDR3 coding sequence is TGTGCCAGCACCAAATACAGGGGGAGTCTGGACACTGAAGCTTTCTTT. Translating gives CASTKYRGSLDTEAFF.

The gene calls are TRBV7-3 and TRBJ1-4, with D perhaps matching TRBD1 (5 bases). This CDR3 is built from 12 residues. The V and J ends lost 5 bases and 10 bases respectively, with 11 bases between them. Germline V gene sequence: CDR1 SGHTA, CDR2 FQGTGA. In DNA form, the CDR3 reads TGTGCCAGCAGCGAAACCGGGGGAAAACTGTTTTTT. Translating it yields CASSETGGKLFF. Variable domain in full (rest from reference TRBV7-3 and TRBJ1-4): GAGVSQTPSNKVTEKGKYVELRCDPISGHTALYWYRQSLGQGPEFLIYFQGTGAADDSGLPNDRFFAVRPEGSVSTLKIQRTERGDSAVYLCASSETGGKLFFGSGTQLSVL.

Remarks on this clone: The identical CDR3 is also encoded by other nucleotide sequences in the sample. The CDR3 loop is CASSLVGGGSYEQYF. The CDR3 region has the DNA TGCGCCAGCAGCTTGGTCGGGGGGGGATCCTACGAGCAGTACTTC. This chain joins TRBV5-1 and TRBJ2-7; 8 bases match TRBD2. Germline CDR1 SGHRS, CDR2 YFSETQ. There are 15 residues in the CDR3. Trimming removed 0 bases from V and 1 base from J; junction bases left unmatched: 3.